This T cell receptor (beta chain) stems from a study of blood T cell repertoires in COVID-19. This CDR3 spans 12 amino acids. The J segment lost 9 bases and the V segment lost 5 bases, leaving 6 bases of the junction unmatched. Generated by immunoSEQ multiplex PCR, the TCRdb table keeps only in-frame clones and is missing some. The data show 200,000 to 250,000 clones, more than 80% seen once. The gene calls are TRBV12-3 or TRBV12-4 and TRBJ1-1, with TRBD1 identical over 7 bases. This TCR was sampled from a man in his 60s who had recovered from COVID-19. The sample comprised PBMCs or T cells enriched from blood (not recorded which). CDR3 DNA: TGTGCCAGCAGTGGACGCAGGGGGAAAGCTTTCTTT. Encoded protein: CASSGRRGKAFF.